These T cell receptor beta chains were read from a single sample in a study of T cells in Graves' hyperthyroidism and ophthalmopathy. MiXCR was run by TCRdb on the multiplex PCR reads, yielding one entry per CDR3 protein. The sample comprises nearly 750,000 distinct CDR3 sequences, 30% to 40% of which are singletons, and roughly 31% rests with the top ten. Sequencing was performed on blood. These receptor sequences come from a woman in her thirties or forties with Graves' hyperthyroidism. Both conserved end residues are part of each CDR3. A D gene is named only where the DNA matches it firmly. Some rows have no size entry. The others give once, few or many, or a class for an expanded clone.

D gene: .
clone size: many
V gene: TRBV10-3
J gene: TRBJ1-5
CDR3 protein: CAISVGGGDQPQHF
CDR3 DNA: TGTGCCATCAGTGTCGGGGGGGGGGATCAGCCCCAGCATTTT

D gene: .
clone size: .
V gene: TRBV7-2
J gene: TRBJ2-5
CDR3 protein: CASSRETKRQYF
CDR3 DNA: TGTGCCAGCAGCCGGGAGACAAAGAGACAGTACTTC

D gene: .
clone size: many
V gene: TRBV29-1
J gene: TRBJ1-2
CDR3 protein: CSVDRTGELGYTF
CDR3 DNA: TGCAGCGTTGACCGGACGGGAGAGTTGGGCTACACCTTC

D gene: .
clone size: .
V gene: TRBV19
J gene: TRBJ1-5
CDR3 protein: CASRIGWGHQPQHF
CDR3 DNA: TGTGCCAGTAGGATAGGGTGGGGGCATCAGCCCCAGCATTTT

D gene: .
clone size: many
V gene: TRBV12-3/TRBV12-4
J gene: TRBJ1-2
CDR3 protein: CASSFGGNNYGYTF
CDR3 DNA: TGTGCCAGCAGTTTTGGGGGGAATAACTATGGCTACACCTTC

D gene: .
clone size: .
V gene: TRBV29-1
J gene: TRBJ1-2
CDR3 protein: CSLSHLNYGYTF
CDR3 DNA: TGCAGCTTGAGTCACCTTAACTATGGCTACACCTTC

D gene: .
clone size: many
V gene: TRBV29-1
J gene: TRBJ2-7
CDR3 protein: CSVGRDTNYYEQYF
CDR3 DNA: TGCAGCGTCGGCCGGGACACAAATTACTACGAGCAGTACTTC

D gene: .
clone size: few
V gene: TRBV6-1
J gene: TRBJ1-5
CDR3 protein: CASRRGTESNQPQHF
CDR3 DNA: TGTGCCAGCAGGAGGGGAACCGAGAGCAATCAGCCCCAGCATTTT

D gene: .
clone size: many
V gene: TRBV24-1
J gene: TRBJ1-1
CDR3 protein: CATSRVNTEAFF
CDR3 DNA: TGTGCCACCAGTAGGGTGAACACTGAAGCTTTCTTT

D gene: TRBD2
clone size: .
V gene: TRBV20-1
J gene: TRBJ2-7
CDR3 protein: CSAGTSGAYEQYF
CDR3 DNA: TGCAGTGCTGGGACTAGCGGGGCCTACGAGCAGTACTTC

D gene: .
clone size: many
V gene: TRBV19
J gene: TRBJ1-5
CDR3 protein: CASTGAGNSNQPQHF
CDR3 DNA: TGTGCCAGTACAGGGGCAGGGAATAGCAATCAGCCCCAGCATTTT

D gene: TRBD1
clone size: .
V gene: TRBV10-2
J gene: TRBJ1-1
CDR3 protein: CASSQGWTGETEAFF
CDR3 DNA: TGTGCCAGCAGCCAGGGTTGGACAGGGGAGACTGAAGCTTTCTTT

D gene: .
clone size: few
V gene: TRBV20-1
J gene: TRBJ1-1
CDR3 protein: CSARTRTIHTEAFF
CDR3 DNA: TGCAGTGCTAGAACGCGGACAATCCACACTGAAGCTTTCTTT

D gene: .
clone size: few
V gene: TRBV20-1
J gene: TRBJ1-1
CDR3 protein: CSARDPLPNTEAFF
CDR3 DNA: TGCAGTGCTAGAGATCCGCTCCCGAACACTGAAGCTTTCTTT

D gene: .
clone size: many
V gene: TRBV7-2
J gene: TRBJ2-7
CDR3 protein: CASSPFLLVDEQYF
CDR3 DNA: TGTGCCAGCAGCCCCTTTCTTTTAGTCGACGAGCAGTACTTC

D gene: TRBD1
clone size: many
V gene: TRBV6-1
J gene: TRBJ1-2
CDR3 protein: CASSEWTGDGYTF
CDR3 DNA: TGTGCCAGCAGTGAATGGACAGGGGACGGCTACACCTTC

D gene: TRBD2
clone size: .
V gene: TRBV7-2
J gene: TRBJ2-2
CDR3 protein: CASSALFVAGGRTGELFF
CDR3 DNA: TGTGCCAGCAGTGCACTATTCGTGGCGGGGGGGCGAACCGGGGAGCTGTTTTTT

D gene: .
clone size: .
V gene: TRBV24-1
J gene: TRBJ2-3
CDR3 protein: CATWGGYTQYF
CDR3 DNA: TGTGCCACATGGGGCGGGTATACGCAGTATTTT

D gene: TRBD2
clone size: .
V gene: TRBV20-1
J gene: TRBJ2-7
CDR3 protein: CSARGTSGSSYEQYF
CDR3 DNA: TGCAGTGCTAGAGGGACTAGCGGGAGCTCCTACGAGCAGTACTTC

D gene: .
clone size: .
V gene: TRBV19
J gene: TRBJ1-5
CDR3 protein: CASSILGDLGNQPQHF
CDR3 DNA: TGTGCCAGTAGTATATTGGGAGACTTGGGCAATCAGCCCCAGCATTTT

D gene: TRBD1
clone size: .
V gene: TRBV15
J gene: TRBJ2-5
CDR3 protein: CATSRGPGQGTGWETQYF
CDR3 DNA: TGTGCCACCAGCAGAGGTCCGGGACAGGGGACGGGGTGGGAGACCCAGTACTTC

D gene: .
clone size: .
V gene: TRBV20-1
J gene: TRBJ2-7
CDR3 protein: CSAAPRDRSYEQYF
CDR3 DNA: TGCAGTGCCGCTCCCCGGGACCGGTCCTACGAGCAGTACTTC

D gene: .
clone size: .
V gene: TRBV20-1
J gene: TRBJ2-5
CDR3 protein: CSARRGGFDQPQYF
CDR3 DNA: TGCAGTGCTAGACGAGGGGGGTTCGATCAGCCCCAGTACTTC

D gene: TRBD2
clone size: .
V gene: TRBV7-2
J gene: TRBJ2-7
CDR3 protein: CASSQGLAGGSYTSYEQYF
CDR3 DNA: TGTGCCAGCAGTCAGGGACTAGCGGGGGGCTCATACACCTCCTACGAGCAGTACTTC

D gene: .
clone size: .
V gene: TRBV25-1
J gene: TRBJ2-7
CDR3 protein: CASSEGQVSYEQYF
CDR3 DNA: TGTGCCAGCAGTGAAGGCCAGGTCTCCTACGAGCAGTACTTC

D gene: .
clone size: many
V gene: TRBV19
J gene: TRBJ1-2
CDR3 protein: CASSMPGNYNYGYTF
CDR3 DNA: TGTGCCAGTAGTATGCCGGGGAACTATAACTATGGCTACACCTTC

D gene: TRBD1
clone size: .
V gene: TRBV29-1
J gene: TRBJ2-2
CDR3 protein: CSRQGANTGELFF
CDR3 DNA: TGCAGTCGACAGGGCGCGAACACCGGGGAGCTGTTTTTT

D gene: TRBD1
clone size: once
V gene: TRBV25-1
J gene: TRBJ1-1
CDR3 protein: CASSEYRGTGSTEAFF
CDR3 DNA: TGTGCCAGCAGTGAATATCGGGGGACAGGGTCGACTGAAGCTTTCTTT

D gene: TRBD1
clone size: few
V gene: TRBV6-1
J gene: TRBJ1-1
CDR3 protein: CASWTGGYEAFF
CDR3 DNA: TGTGCCAGCTGGACAGGGGGCTATGAAGCTTTCTTT

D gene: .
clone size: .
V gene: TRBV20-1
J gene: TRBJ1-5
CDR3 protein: CSAIPAEGNQPQHF
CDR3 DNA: TGCAGTGCTATACCCGCGGAGGGCAATCAGCCCCAGCATTTT

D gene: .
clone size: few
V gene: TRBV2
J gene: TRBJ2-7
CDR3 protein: CASSYSAGFPFYEQYF
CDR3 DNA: TGTGCCAGCAGTTACTCGGCAGGATTCCCCTTCTACGAGCAGTACTTC

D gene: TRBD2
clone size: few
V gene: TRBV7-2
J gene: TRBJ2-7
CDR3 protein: CASSLQAGGSYEQYF
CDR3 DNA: TGTGCCAGCAGCCTCCAAGCGGGGGGTTCCTACGAGCAGTACTTC

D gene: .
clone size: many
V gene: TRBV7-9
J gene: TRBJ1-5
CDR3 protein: CASSLASGARGQPQHF
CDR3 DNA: TGTGCCAGCAGCTTAGCGTCGGGGGCGCGAGGTCAGCCCCAGCATTTT

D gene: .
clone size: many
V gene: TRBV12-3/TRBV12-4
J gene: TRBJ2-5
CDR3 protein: CASSLEVSGQETQYF
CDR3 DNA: TGTGCCAGCAGTTTGGAGGTTTCGGGGCAAGAGACCCAGTACTTC

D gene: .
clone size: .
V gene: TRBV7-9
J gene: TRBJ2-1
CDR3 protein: CASRPSWNEQFF
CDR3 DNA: TGTGCCAGCAGGCCAAGTTGGAATGAGCAGTTCTTC

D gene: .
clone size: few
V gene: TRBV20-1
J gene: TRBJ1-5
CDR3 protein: CSAWAGGQPQHF
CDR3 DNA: TGCAGTGCTTGGGCCGGGGGTCAGCCCCAGCATTTT

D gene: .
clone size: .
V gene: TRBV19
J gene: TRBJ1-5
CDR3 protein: CASSRLGQDYQPQHF
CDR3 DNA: TGTGCCAGTAGTAGGCTGGGCCAAGACTATCAGCCCCAGCATTTT

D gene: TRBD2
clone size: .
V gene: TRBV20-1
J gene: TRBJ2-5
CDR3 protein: CSATRAGLTDTQYF
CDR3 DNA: TGCAGTGCTACCAGAGCGGGGCTCACAGATACGCAGTACTTC

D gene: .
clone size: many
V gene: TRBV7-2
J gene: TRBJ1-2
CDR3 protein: CASSLGQDNGYTF
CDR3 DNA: TGTGCCAGCAGCTTAGGACAGGATAATGGCTACACCTTC

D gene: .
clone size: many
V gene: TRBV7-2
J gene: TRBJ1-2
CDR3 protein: CASSLRQRRADGYTF
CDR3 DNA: TGTGCCAGCAGCCTCCGTCAACGACGGGCAGATGGCTACACCTTC

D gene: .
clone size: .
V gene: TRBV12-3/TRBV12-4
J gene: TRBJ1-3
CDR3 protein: CASGFEGYSGNTICF
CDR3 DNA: TGTGCTAGTGGTTTCGAAGGATACTCTGGAAACACCATATGTTTT

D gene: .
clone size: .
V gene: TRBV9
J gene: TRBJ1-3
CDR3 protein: CASSATGITGNTIYF
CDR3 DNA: TGTGCCAGCAGCGCCACAGGGATTACTGGAAACACCATATATTTT

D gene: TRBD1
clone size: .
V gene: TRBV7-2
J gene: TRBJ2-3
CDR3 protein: CASSLGTGYTDTQYF
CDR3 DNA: TGTGCCAGCAGCTTGGGGACAGGGTACACAGATACGCAGTATTTT

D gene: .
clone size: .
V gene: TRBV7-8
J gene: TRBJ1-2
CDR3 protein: CASSYEAGGYGGYTF
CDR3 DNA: TGTGCCAGCAGCTACGAAGCGGGGGGCTACGGTGGCTACACCTTC

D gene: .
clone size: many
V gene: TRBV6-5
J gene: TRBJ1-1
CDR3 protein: CASRDPRQANTEAFF
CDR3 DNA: TGTGCCAGCAGAGACCCACGACAGGCGAACACTGAAGCTTTCTTT

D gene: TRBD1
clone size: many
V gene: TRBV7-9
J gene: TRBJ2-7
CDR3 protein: CASSLTTGQGYEQYF
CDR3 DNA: TGTGCCAGCAGCTTGACTACAGGACAGGGGTACGAGCAGTACTTC

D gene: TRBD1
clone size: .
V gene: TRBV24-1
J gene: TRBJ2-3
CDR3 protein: CATSDLHPSGTGRTDTQYF
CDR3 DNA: TGTGCCACCAGTGATTTGCACCCATCCGGGACAGGCCGCACAGATACGCAGTATTTT

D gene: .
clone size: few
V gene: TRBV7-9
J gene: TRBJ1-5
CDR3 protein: CASSIRDGHSNQPQHF
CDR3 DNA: TGTGCCAGCAGTATACGGGACGGGCATAGCAATCAGCCCCAGCATTTT

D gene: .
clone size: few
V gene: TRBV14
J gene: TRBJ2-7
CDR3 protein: CASSILGASSYEQYF
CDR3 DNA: TGTGCCAGCAGCATATTGGGGGCAAGCTCCTACGAGCAGTACTTC

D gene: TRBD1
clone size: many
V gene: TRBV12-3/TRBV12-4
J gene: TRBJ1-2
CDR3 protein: CASSQQGIDGYTF
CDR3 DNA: TGTGCCAGCAGTCAACAGGGGATCGATGGCTACACCTTC

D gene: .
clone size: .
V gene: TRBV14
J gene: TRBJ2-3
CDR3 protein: CASSQLRVYTDTQYF
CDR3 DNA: TGTGCCAGCAGCCAACTGCGGGTGTACACAGATACGCAGTATTTT

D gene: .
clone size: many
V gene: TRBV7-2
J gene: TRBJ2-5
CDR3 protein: CASSFKGETQYF
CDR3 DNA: TGTGCCAGCAGCTTCAAGGGGGAGACCCAGTACTTC

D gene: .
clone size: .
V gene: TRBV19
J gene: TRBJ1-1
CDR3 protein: CASSRAMGQLNTEAFF
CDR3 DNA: TGTGCCAGTAGTCGTGCGATGGGACAATTGAACACTGAAGCTTTCTTT

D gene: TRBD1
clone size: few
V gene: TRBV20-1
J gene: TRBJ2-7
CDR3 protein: CSARDRPQGALYEQYF
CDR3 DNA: TGCAGTGCTAGAGATCGTCCACAGGGGGCTCTCTACGAGCAGTACTTC

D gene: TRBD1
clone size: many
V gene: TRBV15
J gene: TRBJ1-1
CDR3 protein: CATSRDSAGGIAEAFF
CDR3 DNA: TGTGCCACCAGCAGAGATTCGGCAGGGGGCATCGCTGAAGCTTTCTTT